This entry lists 25 T cell receptor beta chains sequenced from one sample in a study of T cells after yellow fever vaccination. TCRdb reprocessed the 5' RACE reads via MiXCR and lists one record per CDR3 protein. Among some 560,000 distinct CDR3 sequences, around a sixth were seen once, and the ten largest hold approximately 15%. The sample here was PBMCs, taken more than 4 days after the first yellow fever vaccination. Receptors originate from a man in his late teens or twenties who received the YFV17D yellow fever vaccine.

This chain uses TRBV7-3 with TRBJ1-2, with 10 bases identical to TRBD1. The length of the CDR3 is 13 residues. Trimming at V came to 4 bases and at J to 7 bases, leaving 3 bases not matched to a gene. Germline loops: CDR1 SGHTA, CDR2 FQGTGA. The DNA of the CDR3 is TGTGCCAGCAGCTCGACAGGGGGCATTGGCTACACCTTC. Residues: CASSSTGGIGYTF. Variable domain in full (rest from reference TRBV7-3 and TRBJ1-2): GAGVSQTPSNKVTEKGKYVELRCDPISGHTALYWYRQSLGQGPEFLIYFQGTGAADDSGLPNDRFFAVRPEGSVSTLKIQRTERGDSAVYLCASSSTGGIGYTFGSGTRLTVV.

A few counts support this clonotype. The V gene is TRBV7-6, the J gene TRBJ2-1; D perhaps matches TRBD1 (6 bases). CDR3 length: 16 amino acids. CDR1 is SGHVS, CDR2 FNYEAQ, per germline. Trimming pared 2 bases from V and 7 bases from J, leaving 18 bases between. The DNA of the CDR3 is TGTGCCAGCAGCTTAAGGGCTGCAGGACAGACGAATGAGCAGTTCTTC. This codes for CASSLRAAGQTNEQFF.

J is TRBJ2-7 and V is TRBV4-3; D assignment may be TRBD1 or TRBD2 (6 bases each). V lost 4 bases to trimming and J lost 0 bases, with 16 bases between them. This CDR3 spans 16 amino acids. Germline CDR1 is LGHNA and CDR2 is YSLEER. The CDR3 region is CASSRNVGGSSYEQYF. The DNA of the CDR3 is TGCGCCAGCAGCCGCAATGTAGGGGGGAGCTCCTACGAGCAGTACTTC.

The CDR3 DNA is TGTGCCAGCAGCCCGGGACAGGCTAACACCGGGGAGCTGTTTTTT. Translation gives CASSPGQANTGELFF. V is TRBV6-1 and J is TRBJ2-2, with 8 bases fitting TRBD1. The V and J ends lost 6 bases and 2 bases, in that order; junction bases with no gene match: 5. This CDR3 spans 15 amino acids. Germline assignment: CDR1 MNHNS and CDR2 SASEGT.

This clonotype was seen only once. The V gene is TRBV28, the J gene TRBJ2-1; unclear D gene. Germline V lookup: CDR1 MDHEN, CDR2 SYDVKM. The CDR3 contains 11 residues. The V end lost 8 bases, the J end lost 8 bases, and 10 bases lay between the germline ends. CDR3 coding DNA: TGTGCCAGCGTGAGACGGGATGAGCAGTTCTTC. This gives the protein CASVRRDEQFF.

This clonotype was detected a few times. The genes are TRBV3-1 and TRBJ2-1; D gene ambiguous. Germline-derived CDR1 and CDR2 are LGHDT and YNNKEL (reference sequence). CDR3 length: 14 residues. V was trimmed by 0 bases and J by 4 bases, leaving 7 bases between them. Here the CDR3 reads CASSQDSLYNEQFF. The CDR3, as DNA: TGTGCCAGCAGCCAAGATAGTTTATACAATGAGCAGTTCTTC.

The chain uses TRBV20-1 and TRBJ2-5; D is possibly TRBD2 (6 bases). The CDR3 is 14 residues long. Trimming removed 5 bases from V and 5 bases from J, with 18 bases in between. Per germline, CDR1 DFQATT and CDR2 SNEGSKA (reference sequence). The CDR3 nucleotides are TGCAGTGCTCGGGGGAGTTCCCCATTGGAGACCCAGTACTTC. Its protein product is CSARGSSPLETQYF.

The chain carries TRBV5-1 and TRBJ2-7; D may be TRBD1 (6 bases). This CDR3 region has 15 residues. The V end was cut by 3 bases, the J end by 6 bases, with 19 bases between. CDR1 and CDR2 (germline): SGHRS, YFSETQ. This chain's CDR3 is CASSSGLDSGSEQYF. In nucleotides, the CDR3 is TGCGCCAGCAGCTCAGGGCTGGACAGTGGTTCCGAGCAGTACTTC.

This clonotype was detected ten times or more. The V gene is TRBV29-1, the J gene TRBJ2-2; 14 positions match TRBD2. The ends lost 3 bases at V and 6 bases at J; junction bases unmatched: 3. Germline assignment: CDR1 SQVTM and CDR2 ANQGSEA. This CDR3 region has 15 residues. The CDR3 protein is CSVDGLAGGSGELFF. CDR3 DNA sequence: TGCAGCGTTGACGGACTAGCGGGGGGATCCGGGGAGCTGTTTTTT.

The chain is built from TRBV23-1 and TRBJ2-7; 7 bases map to TRBD2. TRBV23-1 is classed as an ORF, of uncertain function. The J segment lost 7 bases and the V segment lost 0 bases, leaving 3 bases of the junction unmatched. This CDR3 has 13 residues. DNA for the CDR3: TGCGCCAGCAGTCAATCGACAGCGGGGGAGCAGTACTTC. This translates into CASSQSTAGEQYF.

This chain uses TRBV24-1 with TRBJ2-2; TRBD1 might be the D (5 bases). The length of the CDR3 is 13 residues. The V end was cut by 9 bases, the J end by 7 bases, with 14 bases between. Germline V lookup: CDR1 KGHDR, CDR2 SFDVKD. The CDR3 DNA reads as TGTGCCACCCAGGGCAGGGCGGTCGGGGAGCTGTTTTTT. Translated: CATQGRAVGELFF.

This clonotype was seen many times. The chain joins TRBV20-1 to TRBJ2-3, with 7 bases fitting TRBD2. The CDR3 consists of 14 residues. V shed 3 bases and J 6 bases; nucleotides not matched to a gene: 9. CDR1 and CDR2 from the germline V gene are DFQATT and SNEGSKA (reference sequence). CDR3 DNA sequence: TGCAGTGCTAGTCCGGGACTATTCTTGGATACGCAGTATTTT. Amino acids: CSASPGLFLDTQYF.

The chain combines TRBV19 with TRBJ1-1, with D tentatively TRBD1 (5 bases). The germline V gene encodes CDR1 LNHDA and CDR2 SQIVND (reference sequence). This CDR3 contains 13 residues. Trimming removed 4 bases at V and 3 bases at J, with 9 bases between. The CDR3 nucleotides read TGTGCCAGTAGTAACAGGAGGGACACTGAAGCTTTCTTT. As protein: CASSNRRDTEAFF. Variable domain in full (rest from reference TRBV19 and TRBJ1-1): DGGITQSPKYLFRKEGQNVTLSCEQNLNHDAMYWYRQDPGQGLRLIYYSQIVNDFQKGDIAEGYSVSREKKESFPLTVTSAQKNPTAFYLCASSNRRDTEAFFGQGTRLTVV.

The rearrangement uses TRBV7-9 and TRBJ2-7; D not certain. The CDR3 runs to 12 residues. Trimming pared 5 bases from V and 7 bases from J, leaving 12 bases between. Germline V gene sequence: CDR1 SEHNR, CDR2 FQNEAQ (reference sequence). The DNA of the CDR3 is TGTGCCAGCAGCGCGGACCTCAGGGAGCAGTACTTC. This encodes CASSADLREQYF.

The chain has TRBV20-1 and TRBJ2-7; 8 positions agree with TRBD2. The junction had 6 bases not matched to a gene; V was cut back by 0 bases and J by 2 bases. The CDR3 is 15 residues long. The germline V gene has CDR1 DFQATT and CDR2 SNEGSKA (reference sequence). The CDR3 loop is CSARDGRGAAYEQYF. The CDR3 DNA sequence: TGCAGTGCTAGAGATGGGCGGGGGGCCGCCTACGAGCAGTACTTC.

This clonotype was counted only a few times. This chain links TRBV5-1 with TRBJ1-1, with 7 bases that match TRBD1. Germline V gene sequence: CDR1 SGHRS, CDR2 YFSETQ. This CDR3 contains 16 residues. Unmatched junction bases numbered 9, after V lost 3 bases and J lost 1 base. As DNA, the CDR3 is TGCGCCAGCAGCTCGGCGGTGGGACAGAGGAACACTGAAGCTTTCTTT. Protein: CASSSAVGQRNTEAFF.

This clonotype was found a few times. The chain is built from TRBV3-1 and TRBJ1-5; 9 positions agree with TRBD1. Germline V gene data show CDR1 as LGHDT and CDR2 as YNNKEL (reference sequence). V was clipped by 4 bases and J by 0 bases; unmatched bases: 7. CDR3 length: 17 residues. The CDR3 region is CASSPGTGSYSNQPQHF. CDR3 DNA: TGTGCCAGCAGCCCCGGGACAGGGTCTTATAGCAATCAGCCCCAGCATTTT.

This clonotype has a handful of counts. The CDR3 DNA sequence: TGTGCCACCAGCAGCGCCTGGCCGGATCGAGCTTTCTTT. Translating gives CATSSAWPDRAFF. The chain couples TRBV15 to TRBJ1-1; D is ambiguous. From germline, CDR1 is LNHNV and CDR2 YYDKDF (reference sequence). This CDR3 spans 13 amino acids. The V gene lost 3 bases and the J gene lost 10 bases, with 15 bases spanning the gap.

This clonotype showed up just a few times. The J gene is TRBJ1-3, the V gene TRBV6-1; no reliable D call. The germline CDR1 and CDR2 sequences are MNHNS and SASEGT. This CDR3 is built from 13 residues. With 8 bases removed from V and 6 bases from J, the gap between germline ends came to 14 bases. CDR3 protein: CASRRLRANTIYF. The CDR3 coding sequence is TGTGCCAGCCGGAGGTTGCGTGCAAACACCATATATTTT.

The chain employs TRBV7-2 and TRBJ1-2; 12 bases agree with TRBD1. V shed 3 bases, J shed 1 base, and the junction held 3 bases outside the gene matches. Looked up from germline, CDR1 is SGHTA and CDR2 is FQGNSA. The CDR3 has 16 amino acids. The CDR3 nucleotides are TGTGCCAGCAGCTTGGGACAGGGGGCCCTTAACTATGGCTACACCTTC. This gives the protein CASSLGQGALNYGYTF. Using reference TRBV7-2 and TRBJ1-2 for the parts outside the CDR3, the full variable domain is GAGVSQSPSNKVTEKGKDVELRCDPISGHTALYWYRQSLGQGLEFLIYFQGNSAPDKSGLPSDRFSAERTGGSVSTLTIQRTQQEDSAVYLCASSLGQGALNYGYTFGSGTRLTVV.

This clonotype showed up just a few times. The chain recombines TRBV7-9 with TRBJ2-7; 8 bases match TRBD1. Trimming cost V 5 bases and J 3 bases; bases outside gene matches: 9. The CDR3 sequence is 15 residues long. The V gene's germline CDR1 is SEHNR and CDR2 FQNEAQ (reference sequence). The CDR3 DNA reads TGTGCCAGCAGCCCCCACGCCGGGACAGGCTACGAGCAGTACTTC. Amino acid sequence: CASSPHAGTGYEQYF.

The V gene is TRBV27, the J gene TRBJ2-3; perhaps TRBD2 as D (5 bases). CDR1 MNHEY and CDR2 SMNVEV come from the germline V gene (reference sequence). Trimming cost V 3 bases and J 1 base, with 20 bases left between them. CDR3 size: 18 residues. Here the CDR3 reads CASSLAGVLPSGTDTQYF. CDR3 in DNA: TGTGCCAGCAGTTTGGCCGGGGTCCTTCCGAGTGGCACAGATACGCAGTATTTT.

This clonotype was found a few times. This chain uses TRBV3-1 with TRBJ2-7; D might be TRBD2 (6 bases). V lost 4 bases and J 1 base, leaving 11 bases between the germline ends. Germline loops: CDR1 LGHDT, CDR2 YNNKEL (reference sequence). This CDR3 has 14 residues. The CDR3 is CASSPGDRSYEQYV. The DNA of the CDR3 is TGTGCCAGCAGCCCGGGAGACCGATCCTACGAGCAGTACGTC.

In its sample, this clonotype was seen a few times. This rearrangement joins TRBV6-1 to TRBJ2-3, with 13 bases fitting TRBD2. This CDR3 has 16 amino acids. After removal of 6 bases from V and 2 bases from J, the junction contained 5 bases not matched to a gene. Germline-derived CDR1 and CDR2 are MNHNS and SASEGT. The CDR3 coding sequence is TGTGCCAGCAGGCGACTAGCGGGGGGCTACACAGATACGCAGTATTTT. It codes for CASRRLAGGYTDTQYF.

This chain joins TRBV20-1 and TRBJ2-5; 7 nucleotides match TRBD2. The CDR3 has 14 residues. Germline CDR1 is DFQATT and CDR2 is SNEGSKA (reference sequence). J gave up 1 base and V 3 bases, and 5 bases lay outside the gene matches. DNA of the CDR3: TGCAGTGCTAGTGGCGGGGGACCCCAAGAGACCCAGTACTTC. Translating it yields CSASGGGPQETQYF.